This TCR beta chain appears in the sequencing data of a study of T cells expressing NK-cell markers. Study-wide background: Cells sorted as CD3+CD56+NKG2C+, CD3+CD56+NKG2C- and CD3+CD56-NKG2C+ T cells supplied the TCR beta repertoires. Study outcomes and limitations: In several donors, dominant clonotypes made up 28.3-60.1% of CD3+CD56-NKG2C+ cells.

There are 17 residues in the CDR3. TCRdb reprocessed the 5' RACE reads and stores each CDR3 protein as one record, lacking DNA. Recorded for this sample: 500,000 or so distinct CDR3 sequences. Regarding this clonotype: Its antigen is currently unknown.

The sequencing input was blood T cells: a sorted CD56 or NKG2C T cell subset, CD4+ or CD8+ T cells, or bulk PBMC T cells (not recorded which). This TCR was sampled from a man between 18 and 35 years old in good health. V gene TRBV12-3 or TRBV12-4 combines with J gene TRBJ2-3; there is no DNA to check the TCRdb D call of TRBD2. CDR3 loop: CASSLLSGRAVGDTQYF.